This entry lists 29 T cell receptor beta chains sequenced from one sample in a study of cytomegalovirus exposure and HLA in healthy donors. TCRdb's copy holds only in-frame clones and misses some; the assay was immunoSEQ multiplex PCR. There are about 160,000 clones in the sample; roughly 96% occur only once, and approximately 0.97% lies in the top ten. The sequenced sample consisted of PBMCs. These TCRs come from a woman younger than 30 in good health and CMV-seronegative.

The V gene is TRBV27, the J gene TRBJ2-1; D perhaps matches TRBD1 (6 bases). V lost 5 bases to trimming and J lost 5 bases, with 16 bases between them. CDR1 and CDR2 from the germline V gene are MNHEY and SMNVEV (reference sequence). The CDR3 has 15 residues. CDR3 nucleotides: TGTGCCAGCAGTGAATTCCAGGGGTGGAACAATGAGCAGTTCTTC. This encodes CASSEFQGWNNEQFF.

The chain recombines TRBV5-1 with TRBJ1-2, with D possibly matching TRBD1 (6 bases). The CDR3 is 15 amino acids. V was trimmed by 0 bases and J by 4 bases, leaving 13 bases between them. CDR1 and CDR2 from the germline V gene are SGHRS and YFSETQ. The DNA of the CDR3 is TGCGCCAGCAGCTTGGTGGCAGGGGCGGCCTATGGCTACACCTTC. This codes for CASSLVAGAAYGYTF. Supplemented by reference TRBV5-1 and TRBJ1-2, the full variable domain reads KAGVTQTPRYLIKTRGQQVTLSCSPISGHRSVSWYQQTPGQGLQFLFEYFSETQRNKGNFPGRFSGRQFSNSRSEMNVSTLELGDSALYLCASSLVAGAAYGYTFGSGTRLTVV.

This chain uses TRBV4-1 with TRBJ1-4; D uncertain. This CDR3 comprises 15 residues. CDR1 is MGHRA and CDR2 is YSYEKL in the germline V gene. V was cut by 4 bases and J by 1 base, with 10 bases left in between. In DNA form, the CDR3 reads TGCGCCAGCAGCCCCCTGAGGAAAACTAATGAAAAACTGTTTTTT. It specifies CASSPLRKTNEKLFF.

The chain employs TRBV18 and TRBJ1-2; possible D gene TRBD1, 5 bases. V was cut by 3 bases and J by 3 bases, with 14 bases left in between. In germline, CDR1 is KGHSH, CDR2 LQKENI. The CDR3 sequence is 15 residues long. The DNA for the CDR3 is TGTGCCAGCTCACCTCGCAGGGTAAGGGACTATGGCTACACCTTC. Translated, it gives CASSPRRVRDYGYTF.

The rearrangement joins TRBV29-1 to TRBJ2-5; D ambiguous. CDR1 is SQVTM and CDR2 is ANQGSEA in the germline V gene. The CDR3 is 13 amino acids. Trimming stripped 6 bases from V and 5 bases from J, with 16 bases between. CDR3 nucleotide sequence: TGCAGCGTGAGAGGAAGGCTAGTTGAGACCCAGTACTTC. Residues: CSVRGRLVETQYF. Supplemented by reference TRBV29-1 and TRBJ2-5, the full variable domain reads SAVISQKPSRDICQRGTSLTIQCQVDSQVTMMFWYRQQPGQSLTLIATANQGSEATYESGFVIDKFPISRPNLTFSTLTVSNMSPEDSSIYLCSVRGRLVETQYFGPGTRLLVL.

The chain has TRBV10-2 and TRBJ2-5; 9 bases agree with TRBD2. V lost 3 bases and J lost 7; bases outside the gene matches: 12. Germline assignment: CDR1 WSHSY and CDR2 SAAADI. The CDR3 totals 16 residues. The DNA for the CDR3 is TGCGCCAGCAGTGATAGCGAGCGGGGGGCTAAGGGGACCCAGTACTTC. Translation: CASSDSERGAKGTQYF.

This clone was found once. The chain employs TRBV7-9 and TRBJ1-2; TRBD1 matches at 7 bases. The germline V gene encodes CDR1 SEHNR and CDR2 FQNEAQ (reference sequence). The V segment lost 5 bases and the J segment 4 bases; nucleotides outside the gene matches: 10. The CDR3 length is 15 residues. The CDR3 DNA reads TGTGCCAGCAGCCCAATAAACCGGACAGGCTATGGCTACACCTTC. Translated, it gives CASSPINRTGYGYTF.

This clone has a single count. The chain couples TRBV12-5 to TRBJ1-1, with D maybe TRBD1 (6 bases). The CDR3 contains 14 residues. Deletions cut 6 bases from V and 1 base from J, with 12 bases between. From germline, CDR1 is LGHNT and CDR2 FRNRAP. CDR3 coding DNA: TGTGCTAGTGGCCGTTCGACAGGGAACACTGAAGCTTTCTTT. The encoded protein is CASGRSTGNTEAFF.

The chain combines TRBV4-2 with TRBJ2-7; D is perhaps TRBD2 (7 bases). Trimming pared 4 bases from V and 4 bases from J, leaving 17 bases between. This CDR3 contains 15 residues. Per the germline V gene, CDR1 is LGHNA and CDR2 is YNFKEQ. CDR3 DNA sequence: TGTGCCAGCAGCCGGGGGGAGGGGGGACGGTACGAGCAGTACTTC. Translation gives CASSRGEGGRYEQYF.

The J gene is TRBJ1-1, the V gene TRBV18, with a tentative D call TRBD1 (5 bases). The germline gives CDR1 KGHSH, CDR2 LQKENI. This CDR3 is built from 14 residues. Deletions cut 4 bases from V and 3 bases from J, with 12 bases between. CDR3 region: CASSLQAGDTEAFF. The CDR3 DNA follows: TGTGCCAGCTCACTCCAGGCGGGGGACACTGAAGCTTTCTTT.

V gene TRBV30 combines with J gene TRBJ2-7; 10 bases map to TRBD1. The CDR3 covers 13 residues. Looked up from germline, CDR1 is GTSNPN and CDR2 is SVGIG (reference sequence). V was clipped by 7 bases and J by 2 bases; unmatched bases: 5. CDR3: CASGTGVTYEQYF. CDR3 nucleotide sequence: TGTGCCTCCGGGACAGGGGTAACCTACGAGCAGTACTTC. The whole variable domain, filled in from reference TRBV30 and TRBJ2-7, reads SQTIHQWPATLVQPVGSPLSLECTVEGTSNPNLYWYRQAAGRGLQLLFYSVGIGQISSEVPQNLSASRPQDRQFILSSKKLLLSDSGFYLCASGTGVTYEQYFGPGTRLTVT.

The chain has TRBV7-2 and TRBJ2-1; 11 bases line up with TRBD1. V was clipped by 3 bases and J by 9 bases; unmatched bases: 7. The CDR3 length is 15 residues. Germline V gene sequence: CDR1 SGHTA, CDR2 FQGNSA. CDR3 residues: CASSFWTGGPTEQFF. The CDR3 DNA follows: TGTGCCAGCAGCTTCTGGACAGGGGGCCCCACTGAGCAGTTCTTC.

V gene TRBV10-1 combines with J gene TRBJ1-5; D perhaps matches TRBD1 (5 bases). From germline, CDR1 is WNHNN and CDR2 SYGVQD (reference sequence). CDR3 length: 16 amino acids. Trimming shortened V by 6 bases and J by 1 base, and 16 bases separated the two germline ends. The CDR3 sequence: CASRPGYGVSNQPQHF. Here the CDR3 DNA reads TGCGCCAGCAGACCAGGGTATGGTGTAAGCAATCAGCCCCAGCATTTT.

This chain uses TRBV27 with TRBJ2-1, with 7 bases matching TRBD2. The CDR3 covers 15 residues. CDR1 is MNHEY and CDR2 is SMNVEV in the germline V gene (reference sequence). The junction had 9 bases not matched to a gene; V was cut back by 6 bases and J by 4 bases. The CDR3 sequence is CASRTPRGGYNEQFF. The CDR3 DNA reads TGTGCCAGCAGAACCCCTCGCGGGGGATACAATGAGCAGTTCTTC.

The rearrangement links TRBV4-1 to TRBJ1-3; 8 bases are a match to TRBD1. CDR3 length: 15 residues. Germline V CDR1 and CDR2: MGHRA, YSYEKL. With 2 bases clipped from V and 4 bases from J, the junction kept 4 bases outside the gene matches. The CDR3 here is CASSQPRGRGNTIYF. DNA of the CDR3: TGCGCCAGCAGCCAACCCAGGGGGCGCGGAAACACCATATATTTT.

The rearrangement uses TRBV19 and TRBJ2-7, with TRBD1 matching over 9 bases. This CDR3 contains 14 residues. Trimming took 4 bases from V and 3 from J; bases not matched to a gene: 4. The germline CDR1 and CDR2 sequences are LNHDA and SQIVND (reference sequence). For the CDR3, the DNA is TGTGCCAGTAGTACAGGACAGGGGAGCTACGAGCAGTACTTC. Translating it yields CASSTGQGSYEQYF.

The chain combines TRBV30 with TRBJ1-2; TRBD1 is a possible D gene (6 bases). There are 14 residues in the CDR3. The V gene lost 2 bases and the J gene lost 4 bases, with 14 bases spanning the gap. Germline V gene data show CDR1 as GTSNPN and CDR2 as SVGIG (reference sequence). The CDR3 here is CAWSTRTGTYGYTF. In DNA, the CDR3 is TGTGCCTGGAGTACCCGCACAGGGACCTATGGCTACACCTTC.

This rearrangement joins TRBV13 to TRBJ2-1; 7 bases fit TRBD2. This CDR3 spans 16 amino acids. V was clipped by 5 bases and J by 3 bases; unmatched bases: 10. Germline V gene sequence: CDR1 PRHDT, CDR2 FYEKMQ (reference sequence). CDR3 region: CASSANREGHYNEQFF. In DNA form, the CDR3 reads TGTGCCAGCAGCGCTAATAGGGAGGGGCACTACAATGAGCAGTTCTTC.

The V gene is TRBV4-1, the J gene TRBJ1-4, with unresolved D. Trimming stripped 5 bases from V and 2 bases from J, with 6 bases between. The CDR3 sequence is 13 residues long. CDR1 and CDR2 (germline): MGHRA, YSYEKL. CDR3: CASSLRTNEKLFF. The CDR3 region has the DNA TGCGCCAGCAGCTTGCGGACTAATGAAAAACTGTTTTTT.

The rearrangement joins TRBV4-2 to TRBJ2-2; 8 bases line up with TRBD1. Per germline, CDR1 LGHNA and CDR2 YNFKEQ. J was trimmed by 4 bases and V by 4 bases; bases with no gene match: 5. The CDR3 contains 15 residues. In nucleotides, the CDR3 is TGTGCCAGCAGCCGGCTGACAGGGGCCACCGGGGAGCTGTTTTTT. Its protein product is CASSRLTGATGELFF.

The V and J genes are TRBV12-5 and TRBJ2-2; the D gene is possibly TRBD2 (7 bases). The CDR3 is made up of 15 amino acids. Trimming cost V 6 bases and J 6 bases, with 17 bases left between them. Looked up from germline, CDR1 is LGHNT and CDR2 is FRNRAP. The CDR3 spells CASGRGAGGSGELFF. The DNA for the CDR3 is TGTGCTAGTGGCCGGGGGGCCGGGGGGTCCGGGGAGCTGTTTTTT.

The chain employs TRBV6-5 and TRBJ1-6; 10 nucleotides line up with TRBD1. The CDR3 totals 14 residues. J gave up 9 bases and V 6 bases, and 5 bases lay outside the gene matches. Per germline, CDR1 MNHEY and CDR2 SVGAGI. The CDR3 coding sequence is TGTGCCAGCAGCCTCGGACAGGGGGGTTCACCCCTCCACTTT. Translation gives CASSLGQGGSPLHF.

The rearrangement joins TRBV27 to TRBJ1-1, with D unresolved. The CDR3 spans 12 residues. Germline V CDR1 and CDR2: MNHEY, SMNVEV (reference sequence). Trimming took off 3 bases at V and 6 bases at J, with 8 bases between the two ends. The CDR3 is CASSFLDSEAFF. In DNA form, the CDR3 reads TGTGCCAGCAGTTTTCTAGACTCTGAAGCTTTCTTT.

V and J are TRBV9 and TRBJ1-2; D is possibly TRBD1 (5 bases). V was shortened by 0 bases and J by 0 bases, with 9 bases between the two germline ends. Germline V gene lookup returns CDR1 SGDLS and CDR2 YYNGEE. CDR3 length equals 15 residues. The CDR3 protein is CASSVADSTNYGYTF. In DNA, the CDR3 is TGTGCCAGCAGCGTAGCAGACAGCACTAACTATGGCTACACCTTC.

This clone was detected only a few times. This sequence joins TRBV30 and TRBJ2-2, with TRBD2 identical over 7 bases. Germline lookup yields CDR1 GTSNPN and CDR2 SVGIG (reference sequence). There are 14 residues in the CDR3. With 2 bases clipped from V and 5 bases from J, the junction kept 5 bases outside the gene matches. CDR3 residues: CAWSRLAETGELFF. Written as DNA, the CDR3 is TGTGCCTGGAGTAGACTAGCAGAGACCGGGGAGCTGTTTTTT.

This chain links TRBV9 with TRBJ2-3; 10 bases map to TRBD2. Germline CDR1 SGDLS, CDR2 YYNGEE. V was clipped by 3 bases and J by 2 bases; unmatched bases: 3. CDR3 length: 15 amino acids. This CDR3 is CASSGLAGITDTQYF. CDR3 bases: TGTGCCAGCAGCGGACTAGCGGGTATCACAGATACGCAGTATTTT.

This clone was found once. The chain's CDR3 is CASRGQGFSNEQFF. DNA of the CDR3: TGTGCCAGCAGGGGACAGGGGTTTAGCAATGAGCAGTTCTTC. The chain carries TRBV27 and TRBJ2-1; TRBD1 aligns across 10 bases. With 6 bases clipped from V and 6 bases from J, the junction kept 5 bases outside the gene matches. Germline V CDR1 and CDR2: MNHEY, SMNVEV (reference sequence). The CDR3 loop spans 14 amino acids.

The V and J genes are TRBV12-2 and TRBJ2-2; the table calls TRBD1, which could not be checked here. TRBV12-2 is described as a pseudogene. The CDR3 sequence is 17 residues long. This chain's CDR3 is CASRLGQFNWLSGELFF. CDR3 nucleotides: TGTGCAAGTCGCTTAGGACAGTTTAATTGGTTGAGCGGGGAGCTGTTTTTT.

V is TRBV25-1 and J is TRBJ2-5; weak D call: TRBD2 (6 bases). Per the germline V gene, CDR1 is MGHDK and CDR2 is SYGVNS. The germline V and J ends were trimmed by 1 base and 5 bases, with 17 bases remaining between them. The CDR3 has 16 amino acids. CDR3: CASSEFGPGAPETQYF. Here the CDR3 DNA reads TGTGCCAGCAGTGAATTTGGGCCGGGAGCCCCCGAGACCCAGTACTTC.